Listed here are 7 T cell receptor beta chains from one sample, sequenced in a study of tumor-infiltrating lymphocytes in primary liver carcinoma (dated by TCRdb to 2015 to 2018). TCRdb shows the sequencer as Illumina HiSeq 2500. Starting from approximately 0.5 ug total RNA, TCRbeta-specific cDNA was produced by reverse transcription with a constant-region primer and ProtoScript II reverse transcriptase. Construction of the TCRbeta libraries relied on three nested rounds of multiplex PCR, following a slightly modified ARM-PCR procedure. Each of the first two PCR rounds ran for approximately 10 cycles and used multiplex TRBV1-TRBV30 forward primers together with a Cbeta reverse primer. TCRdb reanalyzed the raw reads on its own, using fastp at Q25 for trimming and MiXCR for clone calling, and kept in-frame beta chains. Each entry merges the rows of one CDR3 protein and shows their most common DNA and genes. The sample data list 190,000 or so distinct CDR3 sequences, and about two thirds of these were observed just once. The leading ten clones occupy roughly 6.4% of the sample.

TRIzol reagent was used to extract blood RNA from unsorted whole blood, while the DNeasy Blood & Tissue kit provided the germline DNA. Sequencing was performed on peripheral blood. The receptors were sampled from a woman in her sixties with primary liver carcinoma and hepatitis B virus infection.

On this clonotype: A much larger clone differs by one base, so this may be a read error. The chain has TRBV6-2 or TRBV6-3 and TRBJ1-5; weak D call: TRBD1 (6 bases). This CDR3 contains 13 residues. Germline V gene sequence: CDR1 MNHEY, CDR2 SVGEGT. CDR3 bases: TGTGCCAGCAGTTACAACAGGGTCCAGCTCCAGCATTTT. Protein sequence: CASSYNRVQLQHF.

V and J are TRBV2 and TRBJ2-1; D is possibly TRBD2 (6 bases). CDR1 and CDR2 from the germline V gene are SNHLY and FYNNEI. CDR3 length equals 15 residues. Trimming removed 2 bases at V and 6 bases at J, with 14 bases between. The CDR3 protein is CASSELDREFNEQFF. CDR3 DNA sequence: TGTGCCAGCAGTGAACTTGATCGGGAGTTCAATGAGCAGTTCTTC.

CDR3 nucleotide sequence: TGCGCCAGCAGCCGTGAAGGACAGGGCAGGTCACCCCTCCACTTT. This codes for CASSREGQGRSPLHF. This chain uses TRBV5-1 with TRBJ1-6; the match to TRBD1 covers 8 bases. This CDR3 has 15 amino acids. Germline V gene data show CDR1 as SGHRS and CDR2 as YFSETQ. The V segment lost 4 bases and the J segment 10 bases; nucleotides outside the gene matches: 10.

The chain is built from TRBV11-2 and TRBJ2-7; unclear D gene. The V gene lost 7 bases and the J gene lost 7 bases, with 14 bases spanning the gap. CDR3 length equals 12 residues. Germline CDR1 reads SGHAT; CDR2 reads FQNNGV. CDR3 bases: TGTGCCAGCAACATGGCGCCAGGTGAGCAGTACTTC. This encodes CASNMAPGEQYF.

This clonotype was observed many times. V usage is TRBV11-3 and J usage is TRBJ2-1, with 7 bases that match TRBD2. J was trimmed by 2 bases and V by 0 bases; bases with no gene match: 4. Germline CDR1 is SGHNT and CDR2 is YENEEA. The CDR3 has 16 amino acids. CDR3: CASSLDPSGPYNEQFF. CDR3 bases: TGTGCCAGCAGCTTAGACCCTAGCGGACCCTACAATGAGCAGTTCTTC.

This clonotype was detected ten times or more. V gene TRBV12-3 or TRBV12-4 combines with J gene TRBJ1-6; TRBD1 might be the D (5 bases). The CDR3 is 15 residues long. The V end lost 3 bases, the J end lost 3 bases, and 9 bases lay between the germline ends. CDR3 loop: CASSLRDGYNSPLHF. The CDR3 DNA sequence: TGTGCCAGCAGTTTGCGGGACGGCTATAATTCACCCCTCCACTTT.

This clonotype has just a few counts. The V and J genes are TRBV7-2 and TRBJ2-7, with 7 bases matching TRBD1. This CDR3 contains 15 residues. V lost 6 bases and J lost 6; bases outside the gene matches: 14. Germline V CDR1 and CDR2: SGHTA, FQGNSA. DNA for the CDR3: TGTGCCAGCAGACCGACAGGCTTCTCAGGGGGCGAGCAGTACTTC. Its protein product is CASRPTGFSGGEQYF.